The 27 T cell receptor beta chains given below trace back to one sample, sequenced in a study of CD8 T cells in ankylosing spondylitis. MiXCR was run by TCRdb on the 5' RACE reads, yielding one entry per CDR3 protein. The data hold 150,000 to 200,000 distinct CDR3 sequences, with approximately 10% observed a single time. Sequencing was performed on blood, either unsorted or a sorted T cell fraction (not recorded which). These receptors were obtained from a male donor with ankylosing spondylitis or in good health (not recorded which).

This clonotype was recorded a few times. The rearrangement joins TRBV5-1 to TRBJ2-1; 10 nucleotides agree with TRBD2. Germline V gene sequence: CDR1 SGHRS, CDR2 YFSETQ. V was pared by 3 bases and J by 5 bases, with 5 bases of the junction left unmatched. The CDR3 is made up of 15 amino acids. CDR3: CASSSTSGTDNEQFF. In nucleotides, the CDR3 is TGCGCCAGCAGCTCTACTAGCGGGACCGACAATGAGCAGTTCTTC.

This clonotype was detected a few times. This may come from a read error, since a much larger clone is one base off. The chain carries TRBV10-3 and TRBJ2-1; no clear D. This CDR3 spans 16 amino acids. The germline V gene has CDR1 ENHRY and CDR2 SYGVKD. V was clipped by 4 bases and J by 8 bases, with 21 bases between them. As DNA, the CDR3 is TGTGCCATCAGTGCTACGGCCCCAGGTGGGTCCGATGAGCAGTTCTTC. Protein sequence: CAISATAPGGSDEQFF.

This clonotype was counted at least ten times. The CDR3 loop reads CILRGTEAFF. CDR3 DNA: TGCATCCTGAGGGGAACTGAAGCTTTCTTT. The rearrangement uses TRBV20-1 and TRBJ1-1; D might be TRBD1 (5 bases). Germline V gene data show CDR1 as DFQATT and CDR2 as SNEGSKA (reference sequence). This CDR3 spans 10 amino acids.

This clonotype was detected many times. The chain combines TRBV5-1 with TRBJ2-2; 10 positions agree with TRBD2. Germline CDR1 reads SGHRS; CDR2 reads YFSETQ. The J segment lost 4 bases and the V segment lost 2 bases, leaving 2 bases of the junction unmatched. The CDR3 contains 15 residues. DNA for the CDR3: TGCGCCAGCAGCTTACTAGCGGGGAGCACCGGGGAGCTGTTTTTT. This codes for CASSLLAGSTGELFF.

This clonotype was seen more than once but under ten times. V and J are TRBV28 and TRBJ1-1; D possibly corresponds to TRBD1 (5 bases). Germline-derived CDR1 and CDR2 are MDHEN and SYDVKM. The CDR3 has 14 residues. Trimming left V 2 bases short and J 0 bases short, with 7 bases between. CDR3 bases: TGTGCCAGCAGTTTACAGGGAATGAACACTGAAGCTTTCTTT. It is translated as CASSLQGMNTEAFF.

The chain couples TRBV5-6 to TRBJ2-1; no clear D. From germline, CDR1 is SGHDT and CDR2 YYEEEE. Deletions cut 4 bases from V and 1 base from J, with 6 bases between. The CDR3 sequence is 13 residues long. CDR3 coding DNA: TGTGCCAGCAGCAAAACTTCCTACAATGAGCAGTTCTTC. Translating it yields CASSKTSYNEQFF.

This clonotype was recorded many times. In nucleotides, the CDR3 is TGTGCCAGCAGCTTAGTACTAGCGGGCAATGAGCAGTTCTTC. Translating it yields CASSLVLAGNEQFF. The chain is built from TRBV7-6 and TRBJ2-1; 9 bases align to TRBD2. J gave up 6 bases and V 1 base, and 1 base lay outside the gene matches. The CDR3 has 14 residues. CDR1 is SGHVS and CDR2 is FNYEAQ in the germline V gene.

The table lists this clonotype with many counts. CDR3 protein: CSAPPLFPNTGELFF. The CDR3, as DNA: TGCAGTGCCCCGCCCCTCTTTCCGAACACCGGGGAGCTGTTTTTT. V and J are TRBV20-1 and TRBJ2-2; unclear D gene. Germline V gene data show CDR1 as DFQATT and CDR2 as SNEGSKA (reference sequence). Trimming left V 6 bases short and J 0 bases short, with 14 bases between. The length of the CDR3 is 15 residues.

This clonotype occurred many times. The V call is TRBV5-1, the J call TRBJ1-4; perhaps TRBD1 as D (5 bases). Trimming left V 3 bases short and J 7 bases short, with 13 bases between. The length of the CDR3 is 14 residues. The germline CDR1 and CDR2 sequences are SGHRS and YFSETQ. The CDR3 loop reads CASSSRVSGEKLFF. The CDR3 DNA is TGCGCCAGCAGCTCCAGGGTATCCGGTGAAAAACTGTTTTTT.

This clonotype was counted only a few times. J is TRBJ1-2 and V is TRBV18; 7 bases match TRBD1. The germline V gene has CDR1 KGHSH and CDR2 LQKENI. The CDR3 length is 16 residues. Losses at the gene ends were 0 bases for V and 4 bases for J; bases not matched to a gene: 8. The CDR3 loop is CASSPPRGGAFYGYTF. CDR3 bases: TGTGCCAGCTCACCACCGCGAGGGGGCGCCTTCTATGGCTACACCTTC.

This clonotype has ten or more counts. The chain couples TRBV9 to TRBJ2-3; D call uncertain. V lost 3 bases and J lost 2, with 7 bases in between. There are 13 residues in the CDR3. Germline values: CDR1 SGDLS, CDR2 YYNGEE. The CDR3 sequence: CASSDYTTDTQYF. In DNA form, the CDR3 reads TGTGCCAGCAGCGATTATACCACAGATACGCAGTATTTT.

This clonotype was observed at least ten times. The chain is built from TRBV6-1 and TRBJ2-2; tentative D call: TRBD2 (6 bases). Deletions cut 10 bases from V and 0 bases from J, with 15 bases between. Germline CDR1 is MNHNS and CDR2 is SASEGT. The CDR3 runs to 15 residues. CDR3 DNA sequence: TGTGCCACGGGGGTGGGCACCCCGAACACCGGGGAGCTGTTTTTT. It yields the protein CATGVGTPNTGELFF.

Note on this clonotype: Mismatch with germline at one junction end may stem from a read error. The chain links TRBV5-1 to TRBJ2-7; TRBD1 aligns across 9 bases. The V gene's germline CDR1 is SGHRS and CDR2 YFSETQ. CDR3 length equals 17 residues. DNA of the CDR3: TGCGCCAGCAGCTTACGACAGGGGGGCATCCATATCTACAAGCAGTACTTC. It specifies CASSLRQGGIHIYKQYF.

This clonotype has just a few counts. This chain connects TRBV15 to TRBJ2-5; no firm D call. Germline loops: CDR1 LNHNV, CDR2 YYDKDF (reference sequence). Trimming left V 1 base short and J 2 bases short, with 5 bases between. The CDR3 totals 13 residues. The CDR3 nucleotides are TGTGCCACCAGCAGAGGATTACAAGAGACCCAGTACTTC. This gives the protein CATSRGLQETQYF.

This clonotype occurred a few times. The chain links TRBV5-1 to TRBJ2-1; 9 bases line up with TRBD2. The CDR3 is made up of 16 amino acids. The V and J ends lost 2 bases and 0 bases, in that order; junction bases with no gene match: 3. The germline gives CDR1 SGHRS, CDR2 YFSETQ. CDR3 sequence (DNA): TGCGCCAGCAGCTTCCTAGCGGGAAGCTCCTACAATGAGCAGTTCTTC. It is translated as CASSFLAGSSYNEQFF. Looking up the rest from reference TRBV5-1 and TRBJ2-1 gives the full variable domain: KAGVTQTPRYLIKTRGQQVTLSCSPISGHRSVSWYQQTPGQGLQFLFEYFSETQRNKGNFPGRFSGRQFSNSRSEMNVSTLELGDSALYLCASSFLAGSSYNEQFFGPGTRLTVL.

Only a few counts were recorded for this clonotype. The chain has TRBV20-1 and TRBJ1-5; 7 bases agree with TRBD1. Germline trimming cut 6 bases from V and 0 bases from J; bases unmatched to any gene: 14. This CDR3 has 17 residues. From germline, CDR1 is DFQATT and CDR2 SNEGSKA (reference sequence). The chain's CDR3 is CSAKPGQTDYSNQPQHF. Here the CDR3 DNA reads TGCAGTGCAAAACCGGGACAGACAGATTATAGCAATCAGCCCCAGCATTTT.

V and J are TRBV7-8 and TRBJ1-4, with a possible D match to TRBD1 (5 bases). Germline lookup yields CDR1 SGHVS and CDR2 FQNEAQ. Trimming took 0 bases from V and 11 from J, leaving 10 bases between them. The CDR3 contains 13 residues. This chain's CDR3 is CASSLADRTKLFF. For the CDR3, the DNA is TGTGCCAGCAGCTTAGCCGACAGAACGAAACTGTTTTTT.

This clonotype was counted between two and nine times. The DNA of the CDR3 is TGTGCCACCAGTGATACGGGACACAACACCGGGGAGCTGTTTTTT. Translated, it gives CATSDTGHNTGELFF. The gene calls are TRBV24-1 and TRBJ2-2; possibly TRBD1 for D (6 bases). The CDR3 has 15 amino acids. V lost 3 bases, J lost 2 bases, and 9 bases lay in between. CDR1 and CDR2 from the germline V gene are KGHDR and SFDVKD.

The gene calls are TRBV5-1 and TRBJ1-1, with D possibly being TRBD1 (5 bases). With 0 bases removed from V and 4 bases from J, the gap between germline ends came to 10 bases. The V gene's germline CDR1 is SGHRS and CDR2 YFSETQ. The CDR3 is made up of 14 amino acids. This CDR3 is CASSLGGGFTEAFF. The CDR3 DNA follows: TGCGCCAGCAGCTTGGGTGGGGGGTTCACTGAAGCTTTCTTT.

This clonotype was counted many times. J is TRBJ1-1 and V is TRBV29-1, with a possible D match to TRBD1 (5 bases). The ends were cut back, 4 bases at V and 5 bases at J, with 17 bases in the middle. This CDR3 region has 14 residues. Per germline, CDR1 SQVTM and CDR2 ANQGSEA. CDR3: CSVASNGAGTEAFF. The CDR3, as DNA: TGCAGCGTTGCCTCAAACGGGGCAGGGACTGAAGCTTTCTTT.

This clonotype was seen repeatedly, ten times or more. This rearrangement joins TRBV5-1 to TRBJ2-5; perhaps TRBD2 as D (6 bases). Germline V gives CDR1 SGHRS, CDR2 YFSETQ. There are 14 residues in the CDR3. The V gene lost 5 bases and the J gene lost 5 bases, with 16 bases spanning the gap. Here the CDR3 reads CASRLGLPRETQYF. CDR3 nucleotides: TGCGCCAGCAGACTAGGACTACCAAGGGAGACCCAGTACTTC.

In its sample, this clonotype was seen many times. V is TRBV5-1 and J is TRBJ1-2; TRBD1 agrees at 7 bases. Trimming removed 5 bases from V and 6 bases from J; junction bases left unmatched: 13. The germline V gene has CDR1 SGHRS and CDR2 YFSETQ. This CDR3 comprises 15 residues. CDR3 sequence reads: CASSNRDSSMHGYTF. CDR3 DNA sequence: TGCGCCAGCAGTAATCGGGACAGCTCTATGCATGGCTACACCTTC.

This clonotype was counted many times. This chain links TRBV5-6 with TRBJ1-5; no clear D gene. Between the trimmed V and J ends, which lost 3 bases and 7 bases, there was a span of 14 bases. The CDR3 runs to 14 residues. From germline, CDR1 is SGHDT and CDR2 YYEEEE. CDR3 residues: CASSSLQTGQPQHF. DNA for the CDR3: TGTGCCAGCAGCTCGCTTCAGACCGGCCAGCCCCAGCATTTT.

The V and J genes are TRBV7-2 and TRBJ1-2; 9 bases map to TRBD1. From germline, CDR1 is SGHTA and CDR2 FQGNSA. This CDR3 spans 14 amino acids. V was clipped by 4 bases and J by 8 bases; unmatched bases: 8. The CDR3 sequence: CASSSVGQGEGYTF. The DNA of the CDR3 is TGTGCCAGCAGCTCTGTGGGACAGGGTGAGGGCTACACCTTC.

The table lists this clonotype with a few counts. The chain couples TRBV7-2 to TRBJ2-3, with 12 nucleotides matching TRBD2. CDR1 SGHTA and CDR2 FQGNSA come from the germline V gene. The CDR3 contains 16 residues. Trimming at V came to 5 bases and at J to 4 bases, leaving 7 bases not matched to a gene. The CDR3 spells CASSNPSGGAPDTQYF. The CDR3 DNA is TGTGCCAGCAGCAATCCTAGCGGGGGGGCCCCAGATACGCAGTATTTT.

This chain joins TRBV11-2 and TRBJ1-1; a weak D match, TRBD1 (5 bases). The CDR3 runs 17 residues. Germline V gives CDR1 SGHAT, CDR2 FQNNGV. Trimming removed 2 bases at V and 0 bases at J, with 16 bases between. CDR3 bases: TGTGCCAGCAGCTTAAGCATGGGGGGTACCTTGAACACTGAAGCTTTCTTT. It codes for CASSLSMGGTLNTEAFF.

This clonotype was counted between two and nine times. The CDR3 region has the DNA TGTGCCAGCAGCAAACAACAGGGGGCTTTTCTCGGGGAGCTGTTTTTT. Protein: CASSKQQGAFLGELFF. This chain uses TRBV7-2 with TRBJ2-2; TRBD1 aligns across 9 bases. The V gene's germline CDR1 is SGHTA and CDR2 FQGNSA. CDR3 length equals 16 residues. The ends lost 5 bases at V and 7 bases at J; junction bases unmatched: 11.